This T cell receptor beta chain appears in the sequencing data of a study of blood T cells in healthy people across ages. The second PCR ran about 6 to 11 cycles with a sample-barcoded 5' primer and J-beta primers. Every molecule of cDNA carried a tag from a template-switch adaptor with 12 random nucleotides. Each CDR3 protein gets one entry after TCRdb re-called the 5' RACE reads with MiXCR. The table lists around 790,000 distinct CDR3 sequences, under 45% of them singletons. Concerning this clonotype itself: Its cognate antigen is unknown.

The study's findings and limits: Diversity figures based on one million T cells were deemed too low.

Germline V gives CDR1 SGHVS, CDR2 FNYEAQ. CDR3 length equals 15 residues. V shed 5 bases, J shed 6 bases, and the junction held 7 bases outside the gene matches. The authors drew 8 to 10 milliliters of peripheral blood from each donor. The chain combines TRBV7-6 with TRBJ1-4; 9 positions match TRBD1. Sequencing was carried out using blood. The clonotype originates from a man between 60 and 70 years old in good health. The CDR3 sequence: CASSLQGARDEKLFF. CDR3 sequence (DNA): TGTGCCAGCAGCCTACAGGGGGCGCGGGATGAAAAACTGTTTTTT.